Listed here are 19 T cell receptor beta chains from one sample, sequenced in a study of blood T cell repertoires in COVID-19. Using immunoSEQ multiplex PCR, the repertoire was profiled, and TCRdb retains in-frame clones only, with some absent. This sample has tens of thousands of clones; more than 75% occur once, and the top ten carry roughly 22%. Sequenced material: peripheral blood. The receptors derive from a human donor in a cohort sampled during active COVID-19.

The chain has TRBV6-6 and TRBJ2-7, with D perhaps matching TRBD2 (6 bases). Trimming cost V 4 bases and J 0 bases, with 13 bases left between them. This CDR3 has 15 residues. The germline V gene encodes CDR1 MNHNY and CDR2 SVGAGI (reference sequence). The CDR3: CASSFAGPSSYEQYF. The CDR3 DNA sequence: TGTGCCAGCAGTTTCGCGGGGCCTAGCTCCTACGAGCAGTACTTC.

This chain connects TRBV7-8 to TRBJ2-7; the D gene is possibly TRBD2 (7 bases). Trimming removed 1 base at V and 0 bases at J, with 16 bases between. CDR3 length: 17 residues. Germline CDR1 SGHVS, CDR2 FQNEAQ. CDR3 nucleotides: TGTGCCAGCAGCTTAGTGGGGGGCGGGGGAGACTCCTACGAGCAGTACTTC. Translation gives CASSLVGGGGDSYEQYF.

The chain employs TRBV6-5 and TRBJ1-5; 7 bases align to TRBD1. The junction had 9 bases not matched to a gene; V was cut back by 6 bases and J by 7 bases. This CDR3 has 14 residues. Germline V gene data show CDR1 as MNHEY and CDR2 as SVGAGI. CDR3 residues: CASSTSGGYQPQHF. The CDR3 DNA sequence: TGTGCCAGCAGCACCTCAGGGGGATACCAGCCCCAGCATTTT.

This clone was counted only a few times. V gene TRBV5-1 combines with J gene TRBJ1-3; TRBD1 might be the D (6 bases). Germline V gene data show CDR1 as SGHRS and CDR2 as YFSETQ. The ends were cut back, 3 bases at V and 1 base at J, with 11 bases in the middle. The CDR3 runs 15 residues. CDR3 protein: CASSSSTGSGNTIYF. Here the CDR3 DNA reads TGCGCCAGCAGCTCCTCAACAGGGTCTGGAAACACCATATATTTT.

This clone was found once. This chain joins TRBV6-2 or TRBV6-3 and TRBJ2-6; no definite D call. The germline CDR1 and CDR2 sequences are MNHEY and SVGEGT. Trimming took 4 bases from V and 4 from J, leaving 11 bases between them. CDR3 length equals 15 residues. The DNA of the CDR3 is TGTGCCAGCAGTTCCCCAGGAACCGGGGCCAACGTCCTGACTTTC. This sequence encodes CASSSPGTGANVLTF.

The V and J genes are TRBV28 and TRBJ2-7; D is unclear. V was cut by 5 bases and J by 9 bases, with 8 bases left in between. The germline V gene encodes CDR1 MDHEN and CDR2 SYDVKM. The CDR3 runs 10 residues. The CDR3 DNA reads TGTGCCAGCAGTGGCCCACGGCAGTACTTC. It translates to CASSGPRQYF. The entire variable domain, with the rest obtained from reference TRBV28 and TRBJ2-7, is as follows: DVKVTQSSRYLVKRTGEKVFLECVQDMDHENMFWYRQDPGLGLRLIYFSYDVKMKEKGDIPEGYSVSREKKERFSLILESASTNQTSMYLCASSGPRQYFGPGTRLTVT.

This chain joins TRBV9 and TRBJ1-1, with D possibly matching TRBD1 (5 bases). Germline V gene sequence: CDR1 SGDLS, CDR2 YYNGEE. The CDR3 is 13 residues long. The V end was cut by 4 bases, the J end by 5 bases, with 12 bases between. DNA for the CDR3: TGTGCCAGCAGCCCCCGGGAGGGGACTGAAGCTTTCTTT. Its protein product is CASSPREGTEAFF.

The gene calls are TRBV27 and TRBJ1-5; 9 bases are shared with TRBD1. The CDR3 spans 18 residues. Germline CDR1 is MNHEY and CDR2 is SMNVEV (reference sequence). Trimming took 0 bases from V and 3 from J; bases not matched to a gene: 9. The CDR3 nucleotides are TGTGCCAGCAGTTTATCCTCCGGACAGGGGAATACCAATCAGCCCCAGCATTTT. Its protein is CASSLSSGQGNTNQPQHF.

This chain connects TRBV7-9 to TRBJ2-2; D not resolved. The CDR3 sequence is 14 residues long. Trimming cost V 2 bases and J 0 bases, with 4 bases left between them. Per the germline V gene, CDR1 is SEHNR and CDR2 is FQNEAQ (reference sequence). CDR3 loop: CASSLPANTGELFF. CDR3 sequence (DNA): TGTGCCAGCAGCTTACCGGCGAACACCGGGGAGCTGTTTTTT.

This clone was recorded only once. The chain is built from TRBV15 and TRBJ2-7, with D perhaps TRBD2 (5 bases). This CDR3 region has 15 residues. The V and J ends lost 1 base and 2 bases respectively, with 12 bases between them. CDR1 and CDR2 (germline): LNHNV, YYDKDF (reference sequence). The CDR3 sequence is CATSRARRGTYEQYF. DNA for the CDR3: TGTGCCACCAGCAGAGCGCGTCGGGGAACCTACGAGCAGTACTTC.

The chain combines TRBV28 with TRBJ1-3, with 7 bases fitting TRBD1. Germline lookup yields CDR1 MDHEN and CDR2 SYDVKM. The CDR3 contains 17 residues. The ends lost 5 bases at V and 0 bases at J; junction bases unmatched: 10. The CDR3 spells CASSNRDSRISGNTIYF. CDR3 sequence (DNA): TGTGCCAGCAGTAACCGGGACAGTAGGATCTCTGGAAACACCATATATTTT.

The chain employs TRBV2 and TRBJ1-2, with D perhaps TRBD1 (6 bases). This CDR3 has 12 amino acids. The germline V gene encodes CDR1 SNHLY and CDR2 FYNNEI. Trimming took off 6 bases at V and 6 bases at J, with 11 bases between the two ends. The CDR3 reads CASSPYRDGYTF. Written as DNA, the CDR3 is TGTGCCAGCAGCCCCTACAGGGATGGCTACACCTTC.

The genes are TRBV19 and TRBJ2-7; D is perhaps TRBD1 (6 bases). The V and J ends lost 3 bases and 3 bases respectively, with 15 bases between them. Per the germline V gene, CDR1 is LNHDA and CDR2 is SQIVND (reference sequence). The CDR3 is made up of 15 amino acids. CDR3 amino acids: CASSITRDINYEQYF. The CDR3 DNA follows: TGTGCCAGTAGTATTACCCGGGACATCAACTACGAGCAGTACTTC.

This chain joins TRBV19 and TRBJ2-3, with D perhaps TRBD1 (5 bases). Per the germline V gene, CDR1 is LNHDA and CDR2 is SQIVND (reference sequence). The CDR3 loop spans 14 amino acids. Trimming took off 6 bases at V and 1 base at J, with 11 bases between the two ends. CDR3 region: CASSQLRGTDTQYF. The CDR3 DNA reads TGTGCCAGTAGCCAACTCAGGGGCACAGATACGCAGTATTTT.

The gene calls are TRBV6-5 and TRBJ1-2; D is unresolved. The V and J ends lost 0 bases and 8 bases respectively, with 16 bases between them. This CDR3 has 15 amino acids. Germline V CDR1 and CDR2: MNHEY, SVGAGI. The CDR3 here is CASSYSTGQEEGYTF. In nucleotides, the CDR3 is TGTGCCAGCAGTTACTCGACGGGCCAGGAGGAGGGCTACACCTTC.

This CDR3 is CASSPEDTQYF. CDR3 DNA: TGTGCCAGCTCACCAGAGGATACGCAGTATTTT. The chain recombines TRBV18 with TRBJ2-3; D call uncertain. The ends were cut back, 2 bases at V and 6 bases at J, with 3 bases in the middle. Germline CDR1 and CDR2: KGHSH and LQKENI. This CDR3 has 11 residues.

The chain couples TRBV28 to TRBJ1-2, with 9 bases identical to TRBD1. This CDR3 has 16 amino acids. J was trimmed by 8 bases and V by 2 bases; bases with no gene match: 12. The germline CDR1 and CDR2 sequences are MDHEN and SYDVKM. This chain's CDR3 is CASSLTPGTGFGGYTF. The CDR3 DNA reads TGTGCCAGCAGTTTAACCCCCGGGACAGGGTTTGGGGGCTACACCTTC.

This clone showed up just a few times. The genes are TRBV2 and TRBJ2-6, with 7 bases that match TRBD1. The CDR3 is 16 residues long. Germline-derived CDR1 and CDR2 are SNHLY and FYNNEI. The V gene end was trimmed by 6 bases and the J gene end by 1 base; junction bases not matched to a gene: 6. The CDR3 loop is CASRALQGSGANVLTF. In DNA, the CDR3 is TGTGCCAGCAGGGCTCTACAGGGGTCTGGGGCCAACGTCCTGACTTTC.

CDR3 sequence reads: CASRMAQGADYTF. In DNA, the CDR3 is TGTGCCAGCAGGATGGCCCAGGGGGCTGACTACACCTTC. The genes are TRBV7-9 and TRBJ1-2; 8 bases line up with TRBD1. Germline V gene lookup returns CDR1 SEHNR and CDR2 FQNEAQ (reference sequence). This CDR3 has 13 amino acids. With V trimmed by 6 bases and J by 10 bases, 10 bases remained unmatched.